A single sample gave rise to the 27 T cell receptor beta chains below, sequenced in a study of Graves' ophthalmopathy and Graves' hyperthyroidism. The TCR beta CDR3 regions underwent amplification from RNA transcripts. The first round was an RT-PCR with HTBI primers, and the second round was a multiplex PCR. MiXCR was run by TCRdb on the multiplex PCR reads, yielding one entry per CDR3 protein. The data contain 350,000 to 400,000 distinct CDR3 sequences, 15% of them singletons. Sequencing input: peripheral blood. The receptor source for this set is a woman aged 18 to 35 with stable Graves' hyperthyroidism.

J is TRBJ1-2 and V is TRBV10-2; D remains ambiguous. The length of the CDR3 is 16 residues. The germline V and J ends were trimmed by 6 bases and 2 bases, with 19 bases remaining between them. The germline V gene encodes CDR1 WSHSY and CDR2 SAAADI. The CDR3 DNA sequence: TGCGCCAGCAGCGCAGGATTCTCGGCCCTAAACTATGGCTACACCTTC. Amino acid sequence: CASSAGFSALNYGYTF.

This clonotype was seen once. One end of the junction fails to match germline, which may point to a read error. This chain joins TRBV11-2 and TRBJ2-5, with 7 bases that match TRBD1. The CDR3 is 15 amino acids. In germline, CDR1 is SGHAT, CDR2 FQNNGV. CDR3 region: CASSLAPTGWETRYF. The CDR3 region has the DNA TGTGCCAGCAGCTTAGCCCCGACAGGGTGGGAGACCCGGTACTTC.

This clonotype was detected many times. The V and J genes are TRBV19 and TRBJ1-5, with TRBD1 as a possible D gene (6 bases). V was clipped by 8 bases and J by 3 bases, with 11 bases between them. This CDR3 spans 13 amino acids. The germline V gene has CDR1 LNHDA and CDR2 SQIVND (reference sequence). CDR3 sequence: CASGGGFNQPQHF. The CDR3, as DNA: TGTGCCAGTGGGGGGGGCTTCAATCAGCCCCAGCATTTT. The entire variable domain, with the rest obtained from reference TRBV19 and TRBJ1-5, is as follows: DGGITQSPKYLFRKEGQNVTLSCEQNLNHDAMYWYRQDPGQGLRLIYYSQIVNDFQKGDIAEGYSVSREKKESFPLTVTSAQKNPTAFYLCASGGGFNQPQHFGDGTRLSIL.

This clonotype was observed at least ten times. This chain links TRBV6-8 with TRBJ1-1; no clear D gene. V was trimmed by 7 bases and J by 1 base, leaving 10 bases between them. CDR1 is MNHGY, CDR2 SAAAGT, per germline. There are 13 residues in the CDR3. The CDR3, as DNA: TGTGCCAGCACAAAGGTATGGAACACTGAAGCTTTCTTT. Its translation is CASTKVWNTEAFF.

This clonotype was recorded many times. This sequence joins TRBV24-1 and TRBJ1-5; 12 bases agree with TRBD1. Germline CDR1 and CDR2: KGHDR and SFDVKD. V dropped 6 bases and J dropped 1; count of bases not matched to a gene: 9. CDR3 length equals 18 residues. This chain's CDR3 is CATSLGTGGVGSNQPQHF. The DNA for the CDR3 is TGTGCCACCAGTCTCGGGACAGGGGGCGTAGGGAGCAATCAGCCCCAGCATTTT.

This clonotype was detected ten times or more. The chain uses TRBV5-1 and TRBJ1-1; D is uncertain. The germline V gene has CDR1 SGHRS and CDR2 YFSETQ. The CDR3 sequence is 14 residues long. V gave up 5 bases and J gave up 0 bases, with 11 bases separating them. The CDR3, as DNA: TGCGCCAGCAGTTTCTTGAGGGTGAACACTGAAGCTTTCTTT. This gives the protein CASSFLRVNTEAFF.

The rearrangement joins TRBV20-1 to TRBJ2-3; D is possibly TRBD2 (5 bases). Trimming shortened V by 6 bases and J by 2 bases, and 12 bases separated the two germline ends. Germline V gene sequence: CDR1 DFQATT, CDR2 SNEGSKA (reference sequence). This CDR3 is 13 amino acids long. DNA for the CDR3: TGCAGTGCCCCATCCGGGAACACAGATACGCAGTATTTT. Translating it yields CSAPSGNTDTQYF.

This clonotype was counted at least ten times. The V and J genes are TRBV28 and TRBJ2-7; D unclear. CDR1 and CDR2 (germline): MDHEN, SYDVKM. This CDR3 is 14 amino acids long. Trimming left V 2 bases short and J 3 bases short, with 11 bases between. This CDR3 is CASSLDRQRYEQYF. For the CDR3, the DNA is TGTGCCAGCAGTTTAGATAGGCAGCGCTACGAGCAGTACTTC.

This clonotype was detected ten times or more. The V call is TRBV10-3, the J call TRBJ1-1, with 9 bases lining up with TRBD1. The CDR3 totals 15 residues. V dropped 2 bases and J dropped 3; count of bases not matched to a gene: 4. The V gene's germline CDR1 is ENHRY and CDR2 SYGVKD. The CDR3 region has the DNA TGTGCCATCAGTGAGGAGGGACAGGGCGACACTGAAGCTTTCTTT. Translating it yields CAISEEGQGDTEAFF.

This chain joins TRBV7-3 and TRBJ1-1; D gene uncertain. CDR1 is SGHTA and CDR2 is FQGTGA in the germline V gene. CDR3 length: 15 residues. The V gene lost 0 bases and the J gene lost 1 base, with 9 bases spanning the gap. CDR3: CASSLTAGGNTEAFF. The CDR3 DNA sequence: TGTGCCAGCAGCTTAACTGCAGGTGGGAACACTGAAGCTTTCTTT.

This clonotype has at least ten counts. The V call is TRBV12-3 or TRBV12-4, the J call TRBJ1-6, with no clear D. The V gene lost 4 bases and the J gene lost 14 bases, with 18 bases spanning the gap. This CDR3 spans 14 amino acids. For the CDR3, the DNA is TGTGCCAGCAGTTACTTAGTGTCTTGGGGTACCCTCCACTTT. Amino acids: CASSYLVSWGTLHF.

This clonotype was seen once. The rearrangement uses TRBV18 and TRBJ1-2; D not certain. Germline CDR1 reads KGHSH; CDR2 reads LQKENI. Between the trimmed V and J ends, which lost 0 bases and 8 bases, there was a span of 16 bases. The CDR3 sequence is 15 residues long. For the CDR3, the DNA is TGTGCCAGCTCACCACCGTACGGAAACTCCAGGGGCTACACCTTC. It codes for CASSPPYGNSRGYTF.

This clonotype appeared many times. V usage is TRBV25-1 and J usage is TRBJ2-7; 7 positions match TRBD1. CDR3 length: 16 amino acids. Germline V gene data show CDR1 as MGHDK and CDR2 as SYGVNS. With V trimmed by 3 bases and J by 1 base, 9 bases remained unmatched. The CDR3 bases are TGTGCCAGCAGTGACGACCGGGACAGCGTATCCTACGAGCAGTACTTC. The encoded protein is CASSDDRDSVSYEQYF.

The table lists this clonotype with many counts. The chain joins TRBV12-3 or TRBV12-4 to TRBJ1-1; a possible D gene is TRBD1 (6 bases). This CDR3 is built from 16 residues. V was shortened by 4 bases and J by 5 bases, with 20 bases between the two germline ends. CDR3 sequence reads: CASSSLLGAMGTEAFF. In DNA, the CDR3 is TGTGCCAGCAGTTCGCTCCTGGGGGCCATGGGTACTGAAGCTTTCTTT.

This clonotype was recorded at least ten times. This chain joins TRBV20-1 and TRBJ1-2; a possible D gene is TRBD1 (5 bases). This CDR3 is 16 amino acids long. Germline-derived CDR1 and CDR2 are DFQATT and SNEGSKA (reference sequence). The V end was cut by 6 bases, the J end by 4 bases, with 24 bases between. The CDR3, as DNA: TGCAGTGCATCATCGGCGGGGGTCAGGACCTCCTATGGCTACACCTTC. Residues: CSASSAGVRTSYGYTF.

This clonotype was counted at least ten times. The chain is built from TRBV6-2 or TRBV6-3 and TRBJ1-1; D is perhaps TRBD1 (5 bases). V lost 2 bases and J 0 bases, leaving 19 bases between the germline ends. Germline-derived CDR1 and CDR2 are MNHEY and SVGEGT. The CDR3 covers 18 residues. The CDR3 region is CASSYPRGGSIVNTEAFF. In nucleotides, the CDR3 is TGTGCCAGCAGTTACCCTAGGGGAGGGTCAATCGTGAACACTGAAGCTTTCTTT.

This clonotype was detected ten times or more. The V gene is TRBV6-5, the J gene TRBJ1-3; 8 nucleotides line up with TRBD1. Germline lookup yields CDR1 MNHEY and CDR2 SVGAGI. J gave up 2 bases and V 2 bases, and 2 bases lay outside the gene matches. CDR3 length equals 15 residues. CDR3 coding DNA: TGTGCCAGCAGTTACGTACAGGGGGCTGGAAACACCATATATTTT. Residues: CASSYVQGAGNTIYF.

V usage is TRBV4-1 and J usage is TRBJ1-5, with D possibly being TRBD1 (5 bases). Germline loops: CDR1 MGHRA, CDR2 YSYEKL. Trimming removed 0 bases from V and 7 bases from J, with 25 bases in between. The CDR3 contains 19 residues. CDR3 loop: CASSQDRVSREWLGQPQHF. CDR3 coding DNA: TGCGCCAGCAGCCAAGATCGGGTGAGCAGGGAGTGGCTCGGCCAGCCCCAGCATTTT.

V usage is TRBV19 and J usage is TRBJ2-7; D possibly corresponds to TRBD1 (5 bases). Germline V gives CDR1 LNHDA, CDR2 SQIVND (reference sequence). CDR3 size: 13 residues. V dropped 3 bases and J dropped 3 bases, with 9 bases sitting between them. This CDR3 reads CASSIGHNYEQYF. In nucleotides, the CDR3 is TGTGCCAGTAGTATTGGACACAACTACGAGCAGTACTTC.

The chain couples TRBV19 to TRBJ1-1; D perhaps matches TRBD1 (6 bases). V lost 3 bases, J lost 5 bases, and 19 bases lay in between. CDR3 length equals 16 residues. Germline lookup yields CDR1 LNHDA and CDR2 SQIVND (reference sequence). The CDR3 loop is CASSIGRGRGGTEAFF. The DNA of the CDR3 is TGTGCCAGTAGTATTGGACGGGGGCGGGGTGGGACTGAAGCTTTCTTT.

The rearrangement links TRBV12-3 or TRBV12-4 to TRBJ2-2; 11 positions match TRBD2. Trimming took 5 bases from V and 8 from J; bases not matched to a gene: 4. This CDR3 contains 14 residues. The CDR3 here is CASSPSGRFGELFF. The CDR3 nucleotides are TGTGCCAGCAGTCCTAGCGGGAGGTTTGGGGAGCTGTTTTTT.

This clonotype showed up just once. As the CDR3 is not closed by the conserved phenylalanine or tryptophan, this likely results from a read error. It is unclear where the CDR3 begins or ends on the DNA, so no DNA is shown, and the CDR3 is as TCRdb lists it. The chain carries TRBV5-6 and TRBJ2-7; TRBD1 is the table's D call, not checked against the DNA. The CDR3 is 19 residues long, ends included. The germline CDR1 and CDR2 sequences are SGHDT and YYEEEE. The CDR3 reads CASSLRTYRDEKGRYEQCL.

This clonotype was detected ten times or more. V and J are TRBV5-1 and TRBJ1-2, with D perhaps TRBD1 (5 bases). The CDR3 extends over 17 amino acids. Trimming left V 5 bases short and J 4 bases short, with 24 bases between. Germline V lookup: CDR1 SGHRS, CDR2 YFSETQ. The CDR3 DNA reads as TGCGCCAGCAGTTCACCGCGCCCTGGCAGGGAGGGCTATGGCTACACCTTC. Translated, it gives CASSSPRPGREGYGYTF. The full variable domain, its missing parts supplied by reference TRBV5-1 and TRBJ1-2, is KAGVTQTPRYLIKTRGQQVTLSCSPISGHRSVSWYQQTPGQGLQFLFEYFSETQRNKGNFPGRFSGRQFSNSRSEMNVSTLELGDSALYLCASSSPRPGREGYGYTFGSGTRLTVV.

This clonotype was detected ten times or more. The rearrangement uses TRBV6-2 or TRBV6-3 and TRBJ1-5; D remains ambiguous. This CDR3 comprises 14 residues. V was clipped by 0 bases and J by 4 bases, with 7 bases between them. Per the germline V gene, CDR1 is MNHEY and CDR2 is SVGEGT. In DNA form, the CDR3 reads TGTGCCAGCAGTTACTCTAGGGATAATCAGCCCCAGCATTTT. Protein sequence: CASSYSRDNQPQHF.

This chain connects TRBV18 to TRBJ2-2; 7 bases match TRBD1. The V and J ends lost 4 bases and 2 bases, in that order; junction bases with no gene match: 10. Germline V lookup: CDR1 KGHSH, CDR2 LQKENI. The length of the CDR3 is 17 residues. CDR3: CASSLISGTANTGELFF. CDR3 coding DNA: TGTGCCAGCTCACTCATATCCGGGACAGCAAACACCGGGGAGCTGTTTTTT. The variable domain in full, with the rest retrieved from reference TRBV18 and TRBJ2-2, is NAGVMQNPRHLVRRRGQEARLRCSPMKGHSHVYWYRQLPEEGLKFMVYLQKENIIDESGMPKERFSAEFPKEGPSILRIQQVVRGDSAAYFCASSLISGTANTGELFFGEGSRLTVL.

The V gene is TRBV2, the J gene TRBJ2-2; D unclear. The V and J ends lost 2 bases and 1 base respectively, with 8 bases between them. Germline loops: CDR1 SNHLY, CDR2 FYNNEI. The CDR3 extends over 15 amino acids. CDR3 region: CASSESPGNTGELFF. CDR3 sequence (DNA): TGTGCCAGCAGTGAATCTCCAGGGAACACCGGGGAGCTGTTTTTT.

The chain employs TRBV12-3 or TRBV12-4 and TRBJ1-1, with no clear D. V was trimmed by 6 bases and J by 2 bases, leaving 16 bases between them. The CDR3 has 15 residues. CDR3 bases: TGTGCCAGCAGGGTTATCGGCAGAGCTAACACTGAAGCTTTCTTT. Protein product: CASRVIGRANTEAFF.